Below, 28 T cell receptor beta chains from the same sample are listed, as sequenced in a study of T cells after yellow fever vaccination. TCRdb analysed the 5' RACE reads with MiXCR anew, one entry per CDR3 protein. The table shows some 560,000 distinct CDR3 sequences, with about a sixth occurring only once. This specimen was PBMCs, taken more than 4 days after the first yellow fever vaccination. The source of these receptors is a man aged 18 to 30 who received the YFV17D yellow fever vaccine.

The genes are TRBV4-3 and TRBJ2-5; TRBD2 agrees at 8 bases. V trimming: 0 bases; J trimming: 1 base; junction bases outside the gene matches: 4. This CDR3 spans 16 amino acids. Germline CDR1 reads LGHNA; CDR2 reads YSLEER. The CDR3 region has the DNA TGCGCCAGCAGCCAAGAGGGCGCGGGGGGCCAAGAGACCCAGTACTTC. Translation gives CASSQEGAGGQETQYF.

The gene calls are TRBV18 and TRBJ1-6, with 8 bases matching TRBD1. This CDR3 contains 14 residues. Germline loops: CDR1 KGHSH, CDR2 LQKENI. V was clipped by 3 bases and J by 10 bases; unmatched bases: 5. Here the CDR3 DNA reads TGTGCCAGCTCACCTGGACAGGGTCGCTCACCCCTCCACTTT. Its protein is CASSPGQGRSPLHF.

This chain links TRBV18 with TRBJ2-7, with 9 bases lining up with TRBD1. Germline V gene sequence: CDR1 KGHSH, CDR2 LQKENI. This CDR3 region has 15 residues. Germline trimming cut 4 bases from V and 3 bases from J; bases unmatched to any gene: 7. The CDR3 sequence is CASSLGTGLFYEQYF. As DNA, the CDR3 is TGTGCCAGCTCACTTGGGACAGGGTTGTTCTACGAGCAGTACTTC.

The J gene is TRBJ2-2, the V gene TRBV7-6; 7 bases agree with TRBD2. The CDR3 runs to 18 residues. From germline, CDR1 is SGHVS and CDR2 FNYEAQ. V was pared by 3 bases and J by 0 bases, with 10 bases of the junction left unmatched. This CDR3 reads CASSFPFEGGANTGELFF. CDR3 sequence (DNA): TGTGCCAGCAGCTTTCCCTTCGAGGGAGGGGCGAACACCGGGGAGCTGTTTTTT.

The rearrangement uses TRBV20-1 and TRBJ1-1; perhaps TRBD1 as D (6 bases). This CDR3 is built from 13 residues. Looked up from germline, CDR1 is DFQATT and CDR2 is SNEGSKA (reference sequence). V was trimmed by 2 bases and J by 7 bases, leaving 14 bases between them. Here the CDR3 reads CSARSLRGSEAFF. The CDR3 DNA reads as TGCAGTGCTAGATCCCTCAGGGGAAGTGAAGCTTTCTTT.

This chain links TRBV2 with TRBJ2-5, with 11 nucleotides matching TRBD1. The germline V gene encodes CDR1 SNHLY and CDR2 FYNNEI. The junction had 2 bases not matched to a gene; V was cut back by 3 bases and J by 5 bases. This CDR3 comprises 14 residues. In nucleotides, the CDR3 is TGTGCCAGCAGTGAGGACAGGGGGCAGGAGACCCAGTACTTC. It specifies CASSEDRGQETQYF. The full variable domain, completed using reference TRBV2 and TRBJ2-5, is EPEVTQTPSHQVTQMGQEVILRCVPISNHLYFYWYRQILGQKVEFLVSFYNNEISEKSEIFDDQFSVERPDGSNFTLKIRSTKLEDSAMYFCASSEDRGQETQYFGPGTRLLVL.

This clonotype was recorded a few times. The DNA of the CDR3 is TGTGCCAGCAGCCCTAGCGCTCGCTCCTACGAGCAGTACTTC. Protein sequence: CASSPSARSYEQYF. This sequence joins TRBV11-1 and TRBJ2-7, with D perhaps matching TRBD2 (6 bases). The germline CDR1 and CDR2 sequences are SGHAT and FQDESV (reference sequence). CDR3 length equals 14 residues. V lost 5 bases to trimming and J lost 0 bases, with 11 bases between them.

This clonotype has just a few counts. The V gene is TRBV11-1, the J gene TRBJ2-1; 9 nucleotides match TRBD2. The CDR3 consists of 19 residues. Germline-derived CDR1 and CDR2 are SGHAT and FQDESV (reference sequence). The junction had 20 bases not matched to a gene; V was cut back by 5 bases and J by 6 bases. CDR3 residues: CASSPPQGSIAGASNEQFF. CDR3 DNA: TGTGCCAGCAGCCCCCCACAGGGTTCCATAGCGGGGGCCTCCAATGAGCAGTTCTTC.

The DNA for the CDR3 is TGCGCCACAAGGGGGGGGCCCCGCGCTGAAGCTTTCTTT. Protein: CATRGGPRAEAFF. The genes are TRBV5-1 and TRBJ1-1, with a possible D match to TRBD1 (6 bases). V was shortened by 9 bases and J by 6 bases, with 18 bases between the two germline ends. Germline loops: CDR1 SGHRS, CDR2 YFSETQ. There are 13 residues in the CDR3. The full variable domain, in which reference TRBV5-1 and TRBJ1-1 provide the parts outside the CDR3, is KAGVTQTPRYLIKTRGQQVTLSCSPISGHRSVSWYQQTPGQGLQFLFEYFSETQRNKGNFPGRFSGRQFSNSRSEMNVSTLELGDSALYLCATRGGPRAEAFFGQGTRLTVV.

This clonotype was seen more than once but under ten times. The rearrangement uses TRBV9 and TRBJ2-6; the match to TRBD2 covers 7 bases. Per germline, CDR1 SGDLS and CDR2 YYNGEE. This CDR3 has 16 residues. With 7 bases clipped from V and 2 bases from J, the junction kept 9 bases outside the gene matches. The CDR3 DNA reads TGTGCCAGCGGCGGGGGAAGGGGTGCTGGGGCCAACGTCCTGACTTTC. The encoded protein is CASGGGRGAGANVLTF.

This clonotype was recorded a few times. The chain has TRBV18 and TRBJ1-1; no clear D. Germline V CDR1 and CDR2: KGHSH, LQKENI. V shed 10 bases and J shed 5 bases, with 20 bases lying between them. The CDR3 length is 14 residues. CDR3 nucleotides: TGTGCCAACTCCCGTGAAGAAGCGGGGACTGAAGCTTTCTTT. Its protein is CANSREEAGTEAFF.

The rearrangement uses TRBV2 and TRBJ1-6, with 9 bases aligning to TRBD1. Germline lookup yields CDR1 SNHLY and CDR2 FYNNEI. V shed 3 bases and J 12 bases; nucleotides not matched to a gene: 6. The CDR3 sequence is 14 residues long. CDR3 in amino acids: CASSDSRTGVPLHF. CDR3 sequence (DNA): TGTGCCAGCAGTGATAGCCGGACAGGGGTACCCCTCCACTTT. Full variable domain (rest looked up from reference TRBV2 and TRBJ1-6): EPEVTQTPSHQVTQMGQEVILRCVPISNHLYFYWYRQILGQKVEFLVSFYNNEISEKSEIFDDQFSVERPDGSNFTLKIRSTKLEDSAMYFCASSDSRTGVPLHFGNGTRLTVT.

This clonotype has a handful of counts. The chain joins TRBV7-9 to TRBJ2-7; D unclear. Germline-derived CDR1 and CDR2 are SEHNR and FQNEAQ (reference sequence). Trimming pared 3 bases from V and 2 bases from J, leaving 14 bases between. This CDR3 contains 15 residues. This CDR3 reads CASSFPGRKAYEQYF. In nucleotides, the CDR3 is TGTGCCAGCAGCTTTCCCGGACGGAAAGCCTACGAGCAGTACTTC.

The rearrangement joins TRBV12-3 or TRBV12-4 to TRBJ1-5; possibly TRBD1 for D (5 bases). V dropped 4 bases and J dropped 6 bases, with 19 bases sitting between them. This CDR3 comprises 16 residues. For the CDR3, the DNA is TGTGCCAGCAGTTCTGAGACGCGGGAAAGGGGTCAGCCCCAGCATTTT. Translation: CASSSETRERGQPQHF.

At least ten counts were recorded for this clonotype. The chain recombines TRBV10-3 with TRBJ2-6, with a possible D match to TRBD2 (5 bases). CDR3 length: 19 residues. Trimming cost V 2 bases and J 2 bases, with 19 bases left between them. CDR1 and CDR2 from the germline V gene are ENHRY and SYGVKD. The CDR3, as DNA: TGTGCCATCAGTGAGCAGCCGGGAACGCACCTCCCTGGGGCCAACGTCCTGACTTTC. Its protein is CAISEQPGTHLPGANVLTF.

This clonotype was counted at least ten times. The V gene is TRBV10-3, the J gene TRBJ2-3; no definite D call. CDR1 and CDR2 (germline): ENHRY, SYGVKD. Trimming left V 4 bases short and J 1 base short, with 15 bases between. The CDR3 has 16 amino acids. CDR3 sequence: CAISVTGRAGTDTQYF. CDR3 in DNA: TGTGCCATCAGTGTGACCGGCCGCGCGGGCACAGATACGCAGTATTTT.

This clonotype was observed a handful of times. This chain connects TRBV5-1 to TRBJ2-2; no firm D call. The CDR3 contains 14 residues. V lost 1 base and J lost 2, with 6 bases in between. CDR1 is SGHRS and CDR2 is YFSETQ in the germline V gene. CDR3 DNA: TGCGCCAGCAGCTTGTTCTCAAACACCGGGGAGCTGTTTTTT. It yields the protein CASSLFSNTGELFF.

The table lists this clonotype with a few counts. CDR3 sequence reads: CASSLTGSPTDTQYF. Here the CDR3 DNA reads TGTGCCAGCAGCTTAACGGGGAGCCCCACAGATACGCAGTATTTT. This chain links TRBV7-3 with TRBJ2-3, with D maybe TRBD2 (5 bases). The CDR3 extends over 15 amino acids. Between the trimmed V and J ends, which lost 0 bases and 2 bases, there was a span of 9 bases. Germline values: CDR1 SGHTA, CDR2 FQGTGA.

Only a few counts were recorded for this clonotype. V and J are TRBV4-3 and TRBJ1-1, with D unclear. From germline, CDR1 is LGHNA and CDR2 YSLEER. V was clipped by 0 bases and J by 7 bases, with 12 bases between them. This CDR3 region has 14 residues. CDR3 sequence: CASSQDPVPGEAFF. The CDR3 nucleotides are TGCGCCAGCAGCCAAGATCCTGTGCCTGGTGAAGCTTTCTTT.

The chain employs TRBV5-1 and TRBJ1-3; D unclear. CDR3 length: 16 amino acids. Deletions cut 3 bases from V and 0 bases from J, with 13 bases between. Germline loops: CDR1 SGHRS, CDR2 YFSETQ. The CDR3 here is CASSSDLLGSGNTIYF. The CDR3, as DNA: TGCGCCAGCAGCTCCGACCTTTTGGGCTCTGGAAACACCATATATTTT.

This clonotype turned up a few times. The CDR3 loop reads CASSRFRAYEQYF. Written as DNA, the CDR3 is TGTGCCAGCAGCCGATTTAGGGCCTACGAGCAGTACTTC. This chain joins TRBV3-1 and TRBJ2-7; D is unresolved. The V end was cut by 4 bases, the J end by 2 bases, with 9 bases between. The CDR3 loop spans 13 amino acids. Germline-derived CDR1 and CDR2 are LGHDT and YNNKEL (reference sequence).

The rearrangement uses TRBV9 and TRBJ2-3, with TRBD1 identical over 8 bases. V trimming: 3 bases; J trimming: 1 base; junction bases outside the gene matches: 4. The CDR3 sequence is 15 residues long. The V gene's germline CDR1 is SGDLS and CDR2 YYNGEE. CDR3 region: CASSAQGEGTDTQYF. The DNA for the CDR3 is TGTGCCAGCAGCGCACAGGGGGAGGGCACAGATACGCAGTATTTT. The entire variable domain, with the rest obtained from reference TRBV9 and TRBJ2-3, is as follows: DSGVTQTPKHLITATGQRVTLRCSPRSGDLSVYWYQQSLDQGLQFLIQYYNGEERAKGNILERFSAQQFPDLHSELNLSSLELGDSALYFCASSAQGEGTDTQYFGPGTRLTVL.

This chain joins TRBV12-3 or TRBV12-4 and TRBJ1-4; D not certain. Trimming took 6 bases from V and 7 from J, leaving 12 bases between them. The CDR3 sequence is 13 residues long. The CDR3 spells CASSNSDREKLFF. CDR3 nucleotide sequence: TGTGCCAGCAGCAATTCGGATCGTGAAAAACTGTTTTTT.

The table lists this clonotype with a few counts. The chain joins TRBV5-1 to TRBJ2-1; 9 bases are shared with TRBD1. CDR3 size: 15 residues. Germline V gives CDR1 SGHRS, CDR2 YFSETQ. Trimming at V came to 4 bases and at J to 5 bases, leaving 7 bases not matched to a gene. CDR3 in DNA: TGCGCCAGCAGCCATTACAGGGGGCAGAACAATGAGCAGTTCTTC. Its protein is CASSHYRGQNNEQFF.

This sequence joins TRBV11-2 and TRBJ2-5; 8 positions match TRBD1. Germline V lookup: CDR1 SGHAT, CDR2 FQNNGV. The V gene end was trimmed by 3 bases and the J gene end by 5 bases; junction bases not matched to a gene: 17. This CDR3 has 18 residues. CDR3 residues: CASSFVGQGAMIGETQYF. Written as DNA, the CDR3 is TGTGCCAGCAGCTTCGTCGGCCAGGGGGCTATGATTGGGGAGACCCAGTACTTC. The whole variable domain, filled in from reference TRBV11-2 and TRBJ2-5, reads EAGVAQSPRYKIIEKRQSVAFWCNPISGHATLYWYQQILGQGPKLLIQFQNNGVVDDSQLPKDRFSAERLKGVDSTLKIQPAKLEDSAVYLCASSFVGQGAMIGETQYFGPGTRLLVL.

In nucleotides, the CDR3 is TGTGCCAGCTTAGAGGGGGCGGGCACAGATACGCAGTATTTT. This gives the protein CASLEGAGTDTQYF. This chain uses TRBV7-2 with TRBJ2-3, with 7 bases identical to TRBD1. Unmatched junction bases numbered 6, after V lost 8 bases and J lost 1 base. CDR3 length equals 14 residues. The germline CDR1 and CDR2 sequences are SGHTA and FQGNSA. Filled out from reference TRBV7-2 and TRBJ2-3, the complete variable domain reads GAGVSQSPSNKVTEKGKDVELRCDPISGHTALYWYRQSLGQGLEFLIYFQGNSAPDKSGLPSDRFSAERTGGSVSTLTIQRTQQEDSAVYLCASLEGAGTDTQYFGPGTRLTVL.

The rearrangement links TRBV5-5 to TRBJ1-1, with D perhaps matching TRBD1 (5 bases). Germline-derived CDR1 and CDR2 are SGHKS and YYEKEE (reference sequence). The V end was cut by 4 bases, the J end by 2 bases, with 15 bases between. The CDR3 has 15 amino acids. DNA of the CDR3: TGTGCCAGCAGCCGATCACCGACAGTCAACACTGAAGCTTTCTTT. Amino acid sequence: CASSRSPTVNTEAFF. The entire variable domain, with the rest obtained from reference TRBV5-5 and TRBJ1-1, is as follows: DAGVTQSPTHLIKTRGQQVTLRCSPISGHKSVSWYQQVLGQGPQFIFQYYEKEERGRGNFPDRFSARQFPNYSSELNVNALLLGDSALYLCASSRSPTVNTEAFFGQGTRLTVV.

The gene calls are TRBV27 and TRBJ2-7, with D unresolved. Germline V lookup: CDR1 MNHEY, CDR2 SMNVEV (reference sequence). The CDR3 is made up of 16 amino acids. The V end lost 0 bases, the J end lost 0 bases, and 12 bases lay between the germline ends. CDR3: CASSLSWVSSSYEQYF. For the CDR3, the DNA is TGTGCCAGCAGTTTATCCTGGGTCAGTAGCTCCTACGAGCAGTACTTC.